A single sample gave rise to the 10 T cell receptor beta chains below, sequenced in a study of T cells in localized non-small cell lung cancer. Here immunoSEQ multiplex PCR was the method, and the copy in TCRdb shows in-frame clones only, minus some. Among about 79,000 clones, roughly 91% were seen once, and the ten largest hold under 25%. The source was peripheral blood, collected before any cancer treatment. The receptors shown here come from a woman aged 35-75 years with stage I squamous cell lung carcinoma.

Written as DNA, the CDR3 is TGTGCCAGCAGTTTTATGGGGGCGGTCGAGCAGTACTTC. Protein product: CASSFMGAVEQYF. V usage is TRBV27 and J usage is TRBJ2-7; D is perhaps TRBD1 (6 bases). This CDR3 has 13 amino acids. Germline CDR1 is MNHEY and CDR2 is SMNVEV (reference sequence). V lost 3 bases and J lost 6, with 12 bases in between.

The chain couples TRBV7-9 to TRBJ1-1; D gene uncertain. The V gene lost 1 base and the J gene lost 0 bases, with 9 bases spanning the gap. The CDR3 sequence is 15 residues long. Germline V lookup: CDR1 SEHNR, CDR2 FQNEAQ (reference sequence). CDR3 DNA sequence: TGTGCCAGCAGCTTAGATCAGGCATTGAACACTGAAGCTTTCTTT. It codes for CASSLDQALNTEAFF. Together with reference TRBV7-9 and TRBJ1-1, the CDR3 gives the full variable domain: DTGVSQNPRHKITKRGQNVTFRCDPISEHNRLYWYRQTLGQGPEFLTYFQNEAQLEKSRLLSDRFSAERPKGSFSTLEIQRTEQGDSAMYLCASSLDQALNTEAFFGQGTRLTVV.

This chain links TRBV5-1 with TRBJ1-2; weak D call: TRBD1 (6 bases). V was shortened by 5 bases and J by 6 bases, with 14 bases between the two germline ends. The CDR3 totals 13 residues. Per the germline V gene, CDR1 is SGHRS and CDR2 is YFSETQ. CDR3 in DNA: TGCGCCAGCAGACGGACAGTCTTAGATGGCTACACCTTC. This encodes CASRRTVLDGYTF.

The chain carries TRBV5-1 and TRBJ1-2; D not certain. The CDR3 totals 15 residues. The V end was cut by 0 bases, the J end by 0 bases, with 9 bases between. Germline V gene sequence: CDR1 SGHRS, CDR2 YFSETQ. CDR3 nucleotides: TGCGCCAGCAGCTTGGCAACGGATGCTAACTATGGCTACACCTTC. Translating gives CASSLATDANYGYTF.

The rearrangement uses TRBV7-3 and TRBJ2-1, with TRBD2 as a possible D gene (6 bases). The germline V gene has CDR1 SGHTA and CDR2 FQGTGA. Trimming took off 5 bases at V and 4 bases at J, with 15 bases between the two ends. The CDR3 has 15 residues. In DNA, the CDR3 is TGTGCCAGCAGCCTCAGGGCCGGGGGTTACAATGAGCAGTTCTTC. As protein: CASSLRAGGYNEQFF.

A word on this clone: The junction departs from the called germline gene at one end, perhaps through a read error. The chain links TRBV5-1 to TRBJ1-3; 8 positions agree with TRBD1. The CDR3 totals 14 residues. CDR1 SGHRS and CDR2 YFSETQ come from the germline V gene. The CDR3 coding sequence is TGCGCCAGCAGCGTCGGACAGGGTGGAGACACCATATATTTT. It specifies CASSVGQGGDTIYF.

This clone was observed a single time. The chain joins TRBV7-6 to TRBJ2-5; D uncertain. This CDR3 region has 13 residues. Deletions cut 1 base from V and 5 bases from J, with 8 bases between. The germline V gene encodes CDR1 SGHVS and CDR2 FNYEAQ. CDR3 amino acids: CASSLGGRETQYF. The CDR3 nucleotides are TGTGCCAGCAGCTTAGGGGGTAGGGAGACCCAGTACTTC.

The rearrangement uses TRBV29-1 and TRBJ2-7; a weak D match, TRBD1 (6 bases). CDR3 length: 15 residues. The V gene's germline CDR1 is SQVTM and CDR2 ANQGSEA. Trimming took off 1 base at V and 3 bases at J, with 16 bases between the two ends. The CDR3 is CSVEGLWDTYYEQYF. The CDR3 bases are TGCAGCGTTGAAGGACTTTGGGACACTTACTACGAGCAGTACTTC.

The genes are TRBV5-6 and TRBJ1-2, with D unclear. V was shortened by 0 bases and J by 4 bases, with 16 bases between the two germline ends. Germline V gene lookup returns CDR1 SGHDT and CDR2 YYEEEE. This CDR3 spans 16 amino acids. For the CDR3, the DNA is TGTGCCAGCAGCTTGGTAGGCGGCTCGGGAGGCTATGGCTACACCTTC. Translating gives CASSLVGGSGGYGYTF.

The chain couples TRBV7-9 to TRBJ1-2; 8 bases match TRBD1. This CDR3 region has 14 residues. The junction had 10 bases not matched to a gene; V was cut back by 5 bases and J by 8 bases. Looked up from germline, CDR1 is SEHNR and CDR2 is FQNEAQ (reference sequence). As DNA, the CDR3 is TGTGCCAGCAGCCACGGACAGGGTCAAAGCGGCTACACCTTC. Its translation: CASSHGQGQSGYTF.